This T cell receptor (beta chain) was recorded in a study of T cell responses to AZD1222 COVID-19 vaccine. The germline V gene encodes CDR1 GTSNPN and CDR2 SVGIG (reference sequence). The V end was cut by 4 bases, the J end by 0 bases, with 9 bases between. The CDR3 length is 13 residues. Points from the study as a whole: Among the donors, most were white British and more were female, and clonal diversity was possibly underestimated. Regions 160-218 and 743-854 held dominance among vaccine-associated CD4 TCRs, which spanned spike.

Generated by immunoSEQ multiplex PCR, the TCRdb table keeps only in-frame clones and is missing some. The sample yields approximately 74,000 clones, roughly 90% seen once. A note on this clone: Its antigen is unidentified.

The origin of this receptor is an adult in good health. This chain uses TRBV30 with TRBJ1-1; the D gene is possibly TRBD1 (5 bases). This specimen was peripheral blood, taken on day 0 of AZD1222 vaccination. The CDR3 region is CAWKTAMNTEAFF. In DNA, the CDR3 is TGTGCCTGGAAGACAGCCATGAACACTGAAGCTTTCTTT.